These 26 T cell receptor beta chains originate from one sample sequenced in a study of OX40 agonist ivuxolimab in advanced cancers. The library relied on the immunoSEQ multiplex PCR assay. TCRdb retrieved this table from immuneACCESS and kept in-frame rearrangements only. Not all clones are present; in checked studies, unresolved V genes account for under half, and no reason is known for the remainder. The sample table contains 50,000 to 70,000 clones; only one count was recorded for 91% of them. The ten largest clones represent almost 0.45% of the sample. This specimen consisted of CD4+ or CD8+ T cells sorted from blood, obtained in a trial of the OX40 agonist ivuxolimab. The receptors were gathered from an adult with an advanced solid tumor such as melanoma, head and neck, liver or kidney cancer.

Written as DNA, the CDR3 is TGTGCCAGCAGCTTAGTACTTTTGTCAGACTTAGCCAAAAACATTCAGTACTTC. As protein: CASSLVLLSDLAKNIQYF. The chain combines TRBV7-2 with TRBJ2-4, with unresolved D. Trimming removed 1 base at V and 0 bases at J, with 16 bases between. This CDR3 is 18 amino acids long. Germline lookup yields CDR1 SGHTA and CDR2 FQGNSA.

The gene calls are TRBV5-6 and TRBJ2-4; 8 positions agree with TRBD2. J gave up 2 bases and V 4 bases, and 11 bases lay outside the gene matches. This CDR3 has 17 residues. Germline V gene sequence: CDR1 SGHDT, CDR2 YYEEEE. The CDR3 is CASSPTVGGDTKNIQYF. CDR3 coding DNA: TGTGCCAGCAGCCCGACGGTCGGGGGGGACACCAAAAACATTCAGTACTTC. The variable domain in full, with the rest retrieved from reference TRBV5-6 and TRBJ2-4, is DAGVTQSPTHLIKTRGQQVTLRCSPKSGHDTVSWYQQALGQGPQFIFQYYEEEERQRGNFPDRFSGHQFPNYSSELNVNALLLGDSALYLCASSPTVGGDTKNIQYFGAGTRLSVL.

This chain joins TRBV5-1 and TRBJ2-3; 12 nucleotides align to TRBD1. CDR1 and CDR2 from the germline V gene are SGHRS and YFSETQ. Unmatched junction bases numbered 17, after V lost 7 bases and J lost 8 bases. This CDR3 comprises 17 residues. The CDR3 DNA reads TGCGCCAGCGGAACCTCAAACCGGGACAGGGGGCGGGGTACGCAGTATTTT. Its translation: CASGTSNRDRGRGTQYF.

The CDR3 loop is CASSVTATYEQYF. CDR3 bases: TGTGCCAGCTCAGTGACGGCCACCTACGAGCAGTACTTC. The chain carries TRBV6-1 and TRBJ2-7; D gene ambiguous. In germline, CDR1 is MNHNS, CDR2 SASEGT. The CDR3 totals 13 residues. Between the trimmed V and J ends, which lost 8 bases and 2 bases, there was a span of 13 bases.

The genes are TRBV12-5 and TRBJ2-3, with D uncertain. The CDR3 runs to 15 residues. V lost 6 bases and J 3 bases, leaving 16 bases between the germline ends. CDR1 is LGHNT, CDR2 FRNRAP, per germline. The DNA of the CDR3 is TGTGCTAGTGGCCCCGAGTTTGTCTTGACAGATACGCAGTATTTT. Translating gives CASGPEFVLTDTQYF. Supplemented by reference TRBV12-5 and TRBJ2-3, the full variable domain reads DARVTQTPRHKVTEMGQEVTMRCQPILGHNTVFWYRQTMMQGLELLAYFRNRAPLDDSGMPKDRFSAEMPDATLATLKIQPSEPRDSAVYFCASGPEFVLTDTQYFGPGTRLTVL.

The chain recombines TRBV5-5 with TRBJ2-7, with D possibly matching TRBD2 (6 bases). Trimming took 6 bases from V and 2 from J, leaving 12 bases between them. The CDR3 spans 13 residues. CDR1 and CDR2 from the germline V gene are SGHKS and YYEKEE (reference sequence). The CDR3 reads CASMRDGAYEQYF. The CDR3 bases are TGTGCCAGCATGCGGGACGGAGCCTACGAGCAGTACTTC.

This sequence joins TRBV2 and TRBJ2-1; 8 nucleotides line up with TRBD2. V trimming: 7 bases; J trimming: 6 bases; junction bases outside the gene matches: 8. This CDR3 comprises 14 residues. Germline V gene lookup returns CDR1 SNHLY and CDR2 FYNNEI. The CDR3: CASNAGLGANEQFF. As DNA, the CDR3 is TGTGCCAGCAATGCGGGACTAGGAGCCAATGAGCAGTTCTTC.

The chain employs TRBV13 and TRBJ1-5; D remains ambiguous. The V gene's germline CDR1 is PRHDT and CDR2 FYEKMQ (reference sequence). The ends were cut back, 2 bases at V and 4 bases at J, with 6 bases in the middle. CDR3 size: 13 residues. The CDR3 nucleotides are TGTGCCAGCAGCTTATTTGGGAATCAGCCCCAGCATTTT. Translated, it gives CASSLFGNQPQHF.

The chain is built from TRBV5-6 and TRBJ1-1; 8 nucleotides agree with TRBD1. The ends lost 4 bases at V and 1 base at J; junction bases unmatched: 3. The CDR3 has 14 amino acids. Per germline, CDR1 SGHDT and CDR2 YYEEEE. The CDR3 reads CASSPGQGNTEAFF. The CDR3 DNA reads TGTGCCAGCAGCCCTGGACAGGGGAACACTGAAGCTTTCTTT.

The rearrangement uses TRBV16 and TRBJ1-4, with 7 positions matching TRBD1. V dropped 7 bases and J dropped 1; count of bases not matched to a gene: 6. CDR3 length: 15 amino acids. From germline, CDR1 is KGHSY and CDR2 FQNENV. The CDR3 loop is CASNPQGVTNEKLFF. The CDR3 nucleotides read TGTGCCAGCAACCCGCAGGGGGTAACTAATGAAAAACTGTTTTTT.

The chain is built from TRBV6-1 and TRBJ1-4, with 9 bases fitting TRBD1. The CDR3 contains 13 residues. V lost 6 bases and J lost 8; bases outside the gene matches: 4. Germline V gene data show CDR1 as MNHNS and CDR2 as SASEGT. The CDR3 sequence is CASRGQGVEKLFF. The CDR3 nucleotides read TGTGCCAGCAGGGGACAGGGTGTGGAAAAACTGTTTTTT.

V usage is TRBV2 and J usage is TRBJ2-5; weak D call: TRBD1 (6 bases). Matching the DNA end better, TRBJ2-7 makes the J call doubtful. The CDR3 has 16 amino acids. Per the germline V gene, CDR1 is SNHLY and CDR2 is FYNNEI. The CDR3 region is CASSPRTGIVSYEQYF. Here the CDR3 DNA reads TGTGCCAGCAGTCCCCGAACAGGGATTGTTTCCTACGAGCAGTACTTC.

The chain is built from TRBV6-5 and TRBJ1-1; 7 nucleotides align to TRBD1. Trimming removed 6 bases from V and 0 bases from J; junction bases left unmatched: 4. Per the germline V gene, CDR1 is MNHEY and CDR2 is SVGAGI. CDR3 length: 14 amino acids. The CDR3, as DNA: TGTGCCAGCAGCCCGGGACAGATGAACACTGAAGCTTTCTTT. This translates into CASSPGQMNTEAFF.

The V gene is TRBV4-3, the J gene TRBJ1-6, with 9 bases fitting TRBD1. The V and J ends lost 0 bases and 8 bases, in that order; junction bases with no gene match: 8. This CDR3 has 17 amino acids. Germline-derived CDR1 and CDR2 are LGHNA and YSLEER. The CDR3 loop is CASSQDRRTGVDSPLHF. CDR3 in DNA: TGCGCCAGCAGCCAAGATCGACGGACAGGGGTGGATTCACCCCTCCACTTT.

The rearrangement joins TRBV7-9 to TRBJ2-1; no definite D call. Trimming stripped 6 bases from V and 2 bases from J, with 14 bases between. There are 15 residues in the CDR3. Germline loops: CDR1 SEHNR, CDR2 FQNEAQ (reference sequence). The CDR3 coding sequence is TGTGCCAGCAGTCTAGTGCTCGCACCCTACAATGAGCAGTTCTTC. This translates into CASSLVLAPYNEQFF.

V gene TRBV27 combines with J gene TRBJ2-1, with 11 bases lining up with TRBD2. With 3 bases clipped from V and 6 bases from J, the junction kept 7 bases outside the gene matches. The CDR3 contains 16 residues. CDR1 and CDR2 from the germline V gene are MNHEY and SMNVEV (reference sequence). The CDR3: CASSLLIAGGPNEQFF. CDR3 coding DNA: TGTGCCAGCAGTTTGTTGATAGCGGGAGGGCCCAATGAGCAGTTCTTC.

DNA of the CDR3: TGTGCCAGCAGCCTCGTGGGACAGTACAATGAGCAGTTCTTC. Amino acids: CASSLVGQYNEQFF. This chain uses TRBV7-8 with TRBJ2-1; 7 bases agree with TRBD1. CDR1 and CDR2 (germline): SGHVS, FQNEAQ. This CDR3 has 14 amino acids. Trimming removed 5 bases from V and 4 bases from J; junction bases left unmatched: 5.

The chain's CDR3 is CATTGNYGYTF. The DNA of the CDR3 is TGTGCCACCACAGGAAACTATGGCTACACCTTC. The chain has TRBV6-6 and TRBJ1-2; D might be TRBD1 (5 bases). CDR1 is MNHNY and CDR2 is SVGAGI in the germline V gene (reference sequence). This CDR3 region has 11 residues. V lost 10 bases to trimming and J lost 2 bases, with 8 bases between them.

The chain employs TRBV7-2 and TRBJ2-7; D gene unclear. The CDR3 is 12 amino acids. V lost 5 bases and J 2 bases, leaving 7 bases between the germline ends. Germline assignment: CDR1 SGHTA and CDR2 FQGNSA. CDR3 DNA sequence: TGTGCCAGCAGCCCTAGGGCCTACGAGCAGTACTTC. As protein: CASSPRAYEQYF.

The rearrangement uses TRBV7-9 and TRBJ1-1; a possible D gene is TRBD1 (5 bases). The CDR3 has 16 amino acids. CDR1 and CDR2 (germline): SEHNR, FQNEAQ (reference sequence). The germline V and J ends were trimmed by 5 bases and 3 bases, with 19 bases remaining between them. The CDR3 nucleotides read TGTGCCAGCAGCCTCCCTTGGGGGGGATGGGACACTGAAGCTTTCTTT. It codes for CASSLPWGGWDTEAFF.

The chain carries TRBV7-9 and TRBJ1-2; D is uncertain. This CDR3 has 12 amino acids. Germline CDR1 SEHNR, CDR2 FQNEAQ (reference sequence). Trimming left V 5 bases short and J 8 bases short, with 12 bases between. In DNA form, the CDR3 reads TGTGCCAGCAGCCCTAATCAAGACGGCTACACCTTC. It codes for CASSPNQDGYTF.

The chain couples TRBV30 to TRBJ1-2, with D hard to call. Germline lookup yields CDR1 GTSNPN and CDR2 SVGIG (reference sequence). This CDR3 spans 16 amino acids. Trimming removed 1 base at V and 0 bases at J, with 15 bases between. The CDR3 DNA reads TGTGCCTGGAGTGACCCCCATGGAGCCACTAACTATGGCTACACCTTC. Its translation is CAWSDPHGATNYGYTF.

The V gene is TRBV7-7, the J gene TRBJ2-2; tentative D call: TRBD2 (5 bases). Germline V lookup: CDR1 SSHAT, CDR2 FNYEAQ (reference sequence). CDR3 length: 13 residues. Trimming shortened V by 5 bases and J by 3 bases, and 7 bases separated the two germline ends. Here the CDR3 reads CASSSSDTGELFF. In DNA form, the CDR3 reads TGTGCCAGCAGCAGTAGCGACACCGGGGAGCTGTTTTTT.

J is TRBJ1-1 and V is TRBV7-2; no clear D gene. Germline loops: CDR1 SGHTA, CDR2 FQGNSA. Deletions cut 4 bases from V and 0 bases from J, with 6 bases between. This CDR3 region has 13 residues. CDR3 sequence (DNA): TGTGCCAGCAGCTCCTCAATGAACACTGAAGCTTTCTTT. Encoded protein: CASSSSMNTEAFF.

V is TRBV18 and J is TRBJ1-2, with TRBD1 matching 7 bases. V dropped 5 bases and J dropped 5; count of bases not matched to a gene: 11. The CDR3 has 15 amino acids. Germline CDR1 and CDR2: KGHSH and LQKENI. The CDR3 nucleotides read TGTGCCAGCTCATCAGGGACAGCAGACGAGTATGGCTACACCTTC. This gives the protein CASSSGTADEYGYTF.

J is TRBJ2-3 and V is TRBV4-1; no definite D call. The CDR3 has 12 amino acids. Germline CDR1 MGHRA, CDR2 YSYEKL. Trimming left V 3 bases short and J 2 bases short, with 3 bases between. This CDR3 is CASSQNTDTQYF. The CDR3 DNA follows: TGCGCCAGCAGCCAGAACACAGATACGCAGTATTTT.